This T cell receptor (beta chain) originates from a study of T cells expressing NK-cell markers. Study context: The TCR beta repertoires were obtained from sorted CD3+CD56+NKG2C+, CD3+CD56+NKG2C- and CD3+CD56-NKG2C+ T cells.

Germline CDR1 and CDR2: MGHRA and YSYEKL. This CDR3 spans 15 amino acids. TCRdb re-called the 5' RACE reads, yielding one record per CDR3 amino acid sequence without DNA. Here the sample table reports some 280,000 distinct CDR3 sequences. Study-wide findings and caveats: Of the CD8+ T cell pool in five or six donors, about 1.0-7.0% was accounted for by dominant NKG2C+ clonotypes. The same clonotypes also predominated in the CD3+CD56-NKG2C+ fraction of a few donors.

Of note for this clonotype: Its antigen remains unknown.

The source of this sequence is a young man in good health. The V call is TRBV4-1, the J call TRBJ2-1; the TRBD2 assignment by TCRdb is unverifiable without DNA. Sequences were obtained from blood T cells: a sorted CD56 or NKG2C T cell subset, CD4+ or CD8+ T cells, or bulk PBMC T cells (not recorded which). CDR3: CASSSPGTSDNEQFF.